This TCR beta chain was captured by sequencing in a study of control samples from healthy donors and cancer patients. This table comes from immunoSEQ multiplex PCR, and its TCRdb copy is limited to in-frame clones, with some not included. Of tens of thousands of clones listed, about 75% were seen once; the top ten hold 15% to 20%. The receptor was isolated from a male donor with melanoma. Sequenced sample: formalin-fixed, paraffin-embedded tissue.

The CDR3 coding sequence is TGTGCCAGCAGCCCAATACAAGCTACCAAGCTGAACACCGGGGAGCTGTTTTTT. This codes for CASSPIQATKLNTGELFF. The rearrangement links TRBV14 to TRBJ2-2; no reliable D call. Germline V gene data show CDR1 as SGHDN and CDR2 as FVKESK. Trimming took off 4 bases at V and 1 base at J, with 19 bases between the two ends. The CDR3 sequence is 18 residues long. Supplemented by reference TRBV14 and TRBJ2-2, the full variable domain reads EAGVTQFPSHSVIEKGQTVTLRCDPISGHDNLYWYRRVMGKEIKFLLHFVKESKQDESGMPNNRFLAERTGGTYSTLKVQPAELEDSGVYFCASSPIQATKLNTGELFFGEGSRLTVL.